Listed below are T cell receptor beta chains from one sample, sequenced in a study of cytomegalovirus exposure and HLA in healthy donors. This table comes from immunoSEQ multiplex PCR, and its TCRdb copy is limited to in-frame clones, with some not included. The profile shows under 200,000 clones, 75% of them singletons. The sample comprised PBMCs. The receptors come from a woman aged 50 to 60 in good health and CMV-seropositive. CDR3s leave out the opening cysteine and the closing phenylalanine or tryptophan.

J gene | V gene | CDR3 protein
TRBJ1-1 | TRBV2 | ATATGTEAF
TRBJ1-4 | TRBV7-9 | ASSFTGEKLF
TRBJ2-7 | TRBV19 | ASSLTGQTSYEQY
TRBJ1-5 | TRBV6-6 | ASTDRSSNQPQH
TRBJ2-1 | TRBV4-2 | ASSQDLGQVYNEQF
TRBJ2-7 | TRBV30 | AWSVQDRYEQY
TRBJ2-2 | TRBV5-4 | ASSLTGFGGELF
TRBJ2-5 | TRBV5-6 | ASVLGGTGPETQY
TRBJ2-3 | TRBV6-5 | ASESNGPDTQY
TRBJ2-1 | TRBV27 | ASSFGDSYNEQF
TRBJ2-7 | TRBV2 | ASSISRESGQY
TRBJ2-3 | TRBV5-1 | ASSLGLAGGPDTQY
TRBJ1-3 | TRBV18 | ASSQYRAGNTIY
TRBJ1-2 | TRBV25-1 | ASSDTNRGRGYGYT
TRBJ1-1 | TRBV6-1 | ASSGDRGYTEAF
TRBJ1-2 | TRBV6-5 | ASSYEGQAVIGGYT
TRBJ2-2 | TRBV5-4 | ASSLAQTNTGELF
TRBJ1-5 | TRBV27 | ASKPKDRGDQPQH
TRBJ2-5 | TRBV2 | ASLRQGRAIQETQY
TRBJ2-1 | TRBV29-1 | SVVPSRGESYNEQF
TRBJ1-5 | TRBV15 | ATSDRGSNQPQH
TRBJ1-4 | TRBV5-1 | ASRGQGAGEKLF
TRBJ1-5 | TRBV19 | ASSIASYSNQPQH
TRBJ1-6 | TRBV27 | ASRTGESPLH
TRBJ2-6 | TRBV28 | ASSTFGQGGGNVLT
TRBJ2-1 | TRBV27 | ASSLAGAGGPEVQF
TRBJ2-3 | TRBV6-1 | ASRNRGSADTQY
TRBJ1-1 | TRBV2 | ASSERGRTEAF
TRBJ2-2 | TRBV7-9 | SSSLVGRGLNTGELF
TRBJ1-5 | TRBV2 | ASRGPGTGAVQHQH
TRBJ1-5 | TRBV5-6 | ASSPLDQGSPQH
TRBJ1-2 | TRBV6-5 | ASSPLGGYGYT
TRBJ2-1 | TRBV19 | ASSIPQRGMDEQF
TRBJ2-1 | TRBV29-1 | SVSSSSYGEQF